Listed below are T cell receptor beta chains from one sample, sequenced in a study of quantifying T cell responses using KT2 cells. MiXCR was run by TCRdb on the UMI-ligation and nested PCR reads, yielding one entry per CDR3 protein. The sample records tens of thousands of distinct CDR3 sequences, about 7.1% being singletons. Material: PBMCs spiked with cells of the T cell clone KT2. The receptors derive from a human donor. Each CDR3 is given with its conserved first and last residue. The order of the fields is V gene, J gene, clone size, D gene, CDR3 protein, CDR3 DNA. D genes are given only for firm matches. Rows may omit the clone size; those that give it use once, few, many or a size class.

TRBV18,TRBJ2-1,many,NA,CASSPGQNNEQFF,TGTGCCAGCTCACCCGGACAGAACAATGAGCAGTTCTTC
TRBV11-1,TRBJ2-5,few,TRBD1,CASSTGVQETQYF,TGTGCCAGCAGCACAGGGGTACAAGAGACCCAGTACTTC
TRBV12-3/TRBV12-4,TRBJ1-2,many,NA,CASKMGGGNYGYTF,TGTGCCAGCAAAATGGGGGGGGGAAACTATGGCTACACCTTC
TRBV12-3/TRBV12-4,TRBJ2-2,few,TRBD2,CASSSRGFVLAANSGELFF,TGTGCCAGCAGTTCCCGGGGGTTCGTACTAGCGGCGAACTCCGGGGAGCTGTTTTTT
TRBV6-2/TRBV6-3,TRBJ2-1,few,NA,CASRTSSLGEQFF,TGTGCCAGCAGAACCTCGAGTTTGGGTGAGCAGTTCTTC
TRBV20-1,TRBJ2-3,many,NA,CSARGGTWSLTDTQYF,TGCAGTGCTAGAGGGGGGACTTGGAGCCTCACAGATACGCAGTATTTT
TRBV18,TRBJ2-1,few,TRBD2,CASSPGLAGDNNEQFF,TGTGCCAGCTCACCGGGACTAGCGGGAGACAACAATGAGCAGTTCTTC
TRBV10-3,TRBJ2-3,few,TRBD1,CAISGTGGLADTQYF,TGTGCCATCAGTGGGACAGGGGGCCTCGCAGATACGCAGTATTTT
TRBV7-9,TRBJ2-7,NA,NA,CASSLPWAGASSYEQYF,TGTGCCAGCAGCTTACCGTGGGCAGGGGCTAGCTCCTACGAGCAGTACTTC
TRBV10-2,TRBJ1-1,medium-sized,NA,CASSGSYTEAFF,TGCGCCAGCAGTGGGTCCTACACTGAAGCTTTCTTT
TRBV4-3,TRBJ2-6,medium-sized,NA,CASSQVEGSGANVLTF,TGCGCCAGCAGCCAAGTTGAGGGCTCTGGGGCCAACGTCCTGACTTTC
TRBV24-1,TRBJ2-5,many,NA,CATSDLEAGSQETQYF,TGTGCCACCAGTGATTTGGAGGCAGGGTCACAAGAGACCCAGTACTTC
TRBV6-6,TRBJ2-6,many,NA,CASSARSSGANVLTF,TGTGCCAGCAGTGCCCGCAGCTCTGGGGCCAACGTCCTGACTTTC
TRBV9,TRBJ1-1,many,NA,CASSVGLAGTEAFF,TGTGCCAGCAGCGTAGGGCTGGCTGGCACTGAAGCTTTCTTT
TRBV4-1,TRBJ2-5,NA,TRBD2,CASSLSGQTTGGETQYF,TGCGCCAGCAGCCTCTCCGGACAAACCACCGGGGGGGAGACCCAGTACTTC
TRBV5-1,TRBJ1-4,NA,NA,CASSLLQGANEKLFF,TGCGCCAGCAGCTTGTTACAGGGTGCTAATGAAAAACTGTTTTTT
TRBV12-3/TRBV12-4,TRBJ1-1,few,NA,CASSRDGWAFF,TGTGCCAGCAGTCGGGACGGTTGGGCTTTCTTT
TRBV6-1,TRBJ2-3,few,NA,CASSVGTRLVLSAQYF,TGTGCCAGCAGTGTGGGGACCAGACTCGTTCTCAGTGCGCAGTATTTT
TRBV25-1,TRBJ1-4,few,NA,CASSESRYEKLFF,TGTGCCAGCAGTGAGAGTCGGTATGAAAAACTGTTTTTT
TRBV20-1,TRBJ2-5,NA,TRBD2,CSARVAGVSPETQYF,TGCAGTGCTAGAGTGGCGGGAGTATCGCCGGAGACCCAGTACTTC
TRBV2,TRBJ2-5,few,NA,CAIQKQGRWETQYF,TGTGCCATCCAAAAACAGGGGAGGTGGGAGACCCAGTACTTC
TRBV5-1,TRBJ2-1,many,NA,CASSEGNEQFF,TGCGCCAGCAGCGAAGGGAATGAGCAGTTCTTC